The present TCR beta chain was sequenced within a study of beta chain features in type 1 diabetes. Study outcomes and limitations: The naive, central memory and Treg TCRB repertoires of patients appeared to be more similar to one another than those of healthy donors.

For this clone: Its antigen is undetermined.

Of the isolated RNA, all was reverse transcribed, and so the sequenced material was expressed TCRB transcripts. Sequencing used immunoSEQ multiplex PCR; TCRdb keeps in-frame clones, though not all of them. Of 35,000 to 50,000 clones listed, around 50% are singletons. Isolation of CD4+ naive, central memory, regulatory and stem cell-like memory cells was achieved by sorting via CD45RO/CCR7/CD25/CD127/CD95/CD27. The germline V gene encodes CDR1 SGHTA and CDR2 FQGTGA. Germline trimming cut 2 bases from V and 0 bases from J; bases unmatched to any gene: 2. There are 16 residues in the CDR3. Sequenced sample: stem cell memory CD4+ T cells from blood. This TCR was recovered from a woman between 25 and 40 years old in good health. V and J are TRBV7-3 and TRBJ2-3; 10 bases are shared with TRBD2. CDR3: CASSLWTSGSTDTQYF. In nucleotides, the CDR3 is TGTGCCAGCAGCTTATGGACTAGCGGTAGCACAGATACGCAGTATTTT.